The sequence of this T cell receptor beta chain was determined in a study of blood T cell repertoires in COVID-19. Study as a whole: Samples came from the United States, Italy and Spain, spanning acute and convalescent COVID-19.

Per the original methods: Using reference gene primer amplification, nucleated cell counts were estimated. The method was immunoSEQ multiplex PCR; TCRdb's version includes in-frame clones alone and lacks a portion of them. V and J calls and clone size follow that table, whereas D and trimming were derived from the DNA. This table holds a few hundred thousand clones, roughly 80% found once. Cohorts were based on clinical histories the participants reported. This clonotype originated in a man in his fifties who had recovered from COVID-19. Specimen: PBMCs or T cells enriched from blood (not recorded which).

The CDR3 bases are TGTGCCAGCAGCGACGGGTTGGGTCTCTACGAGCAGTACTTC. Its protein product is CASSDGLGLYEQYF. The chain carries TRBV11-1 and TRBJ2-7; D is unclear. The V and J ends lost 5 bases and 3 bases respectively, with 14 bases between them. The germline gives CDR1 SGHAT, CDR2 FQDESV (reference sequence). The CDR3 is made up of 14 amino acids. Looking up the rest from reference TRBV11-1 and TRBJ2-7 gives the full variable domain: EAEVAQSPRYKITEKSQAVAFWCDPISGHATLYWYRQILGQGPELLVQFQDESVVDDSQLPKDRFSAERLKGVDSTLKIQPAELGDSAMYLCASSDGLGLYEQYFGPGTRLTVT.